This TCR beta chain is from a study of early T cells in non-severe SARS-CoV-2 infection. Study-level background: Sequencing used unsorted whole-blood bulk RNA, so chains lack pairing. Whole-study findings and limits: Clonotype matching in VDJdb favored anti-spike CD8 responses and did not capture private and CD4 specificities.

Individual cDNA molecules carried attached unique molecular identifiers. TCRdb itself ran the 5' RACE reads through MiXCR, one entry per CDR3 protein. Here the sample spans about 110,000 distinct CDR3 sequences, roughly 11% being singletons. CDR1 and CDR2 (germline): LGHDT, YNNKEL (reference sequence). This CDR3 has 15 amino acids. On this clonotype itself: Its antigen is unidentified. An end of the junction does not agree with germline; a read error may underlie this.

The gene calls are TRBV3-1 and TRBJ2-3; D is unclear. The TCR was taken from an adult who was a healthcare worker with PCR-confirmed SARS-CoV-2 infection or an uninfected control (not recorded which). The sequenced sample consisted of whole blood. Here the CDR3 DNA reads TGTGTCAGCAGCCCCGGGCCGACTAGCACAGATACGCAGTATTTT. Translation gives CVSSPGPTSTDTQYF.